The 14 T cell receptor beta chains below were found in one sample sequenced in a study of cytomegalovirus exposure and HLA in healthy donors. PCR was performed using 60 Vbeta and 13 Jbeta primers. Profiled with immunoSEQ multiplex PCR; TCRdb holds only in-frame clones, not every one. Found here are about 100,000 clones, around 72% of them singletons; the top ten hold 11% to 15%. The sample consisted of PBMCs. The receptor source for this set is a male donor in good health and CMV-seropositive.

The V and J genes are TRBV5-6 and TRBJ1-2, with D possibly being TRBD1 (6 bases). The CDR3 has 13 amino acids. CDR1 SGHDT and CDR2 YYEEEE come from the germline V gene. Trimming shortened V by 0 bases and J by 8 bases, and 11 bases separated the two germline ends. The CDR3 sequence is CASSLGGGRGYTF. DNA for the CDR3: TGTGCCAGCAGCTTGGGAGGGGGACGGGGCTACACCTTC.

The V and J genes are TRBV18 and TRBJ2-7; 7 bases align to TRBD2. Trimming took 3 bases from V and 2 from J; bases not matched to a gene: 4. This CDR3 has 14 residues. Germline CDR1 reads KGHSH; CDR2 reads LQKENI. For the CDR3, the DNA is TGTGCCAGCTCACCGGCAGGGACTACCTACGAGCAGTACTTC. Protein sequence: CASSPAGTTYEQYF.

This chain joins TRBV29-1 and TRBJ1-2, with 7 bases fitting TRBD1. The CDR3 has 13 residues. Germline CDR1 reads SQVTM; CDR2 reads ANQGSEA. The J segment lost 4 bases and the V segment lost 4 bases, leaving 6 bases of the junction unmatched. The CDR3 region has the DNA TGCAGCGTTGCCGGACAGGTTGGCTATGGCTACACCTTC. This gives the protein CSVAGQVGYGYTF.

Only one count was recorded for this clone. The chain employs TRBV27 and TRBJ2-1; a possible D gene is TRBD1 (6 bases). The CDR3 length is 15 residues. V gave up 2 bases and J gave up 4 bases, with 12 bases separating them. Germline V gene data show CDR1 as MNHEY and CDR2 as SMNVEV (reference sequence). CDR3 region: CASSLVPQGYNEQFF. The DNA of the CDR3 is TGTGCCAGCAGTTTAGTCCCACAGGGATACAATGAGCAGTTCTTC.

CDR3: CATSRGAFNYGYTF. The DNA for the CDR3 is TGTGCCACCAGCAGAGGCGCGTTTAACTATGGCTACACCTTC. V gene TRBV15 combines with J gene TRBJ1-2; D ambiguous. The germline gives CDR1 LNHNV, CDR2 YYDKDF (reference sequence). This CDR3 is 14 amino acids long. Trimming left V 1 base short and J 1 base short, with 7 bases between.

The chain couples TRBV9 to TRBJ2-5, with TRBD2 matching 9 bases. V lost 3 bases to trimming and J lost 5 bases; unmatched junction nucleotides: 11. The CDR3 is made up of 16 amino acids. Germline CDR1 is SGDLS and CDR2 is YYNGEE. CDR3 nucleotide sequence: TGTGCCAGCAGCGGAGGGGCGGGGGGGCGGATGGAGACCCAGTACTTC. It specifies CASSGGAGGRMETQYF.

This clone was observed a single time. The rearrangement joins TRBV19 to TRBJ2-1; 9 bases are shared with TRBD2. Germline lookup yields CDR1 LNHDA and CDR2 SQIVND (reference sequence). This CDR3 comprises 14 residues. V lost 3 bases and J lost 9; bases outside the gene matches: 6. The CDR3 spells CASSMAGGPREQFF. The CDR3, as DNA: TGTGCCAGTAGTATGGCGGGGGGGCCGCGTGAGCAGTTCTTC.

The CDR3 region is CATSRGWGEAGEQYF. Here the CDR3 DNA reads TGTGCCACCAGCAGGGGGTGGGGGGAGGCAGGCGAGCAGTACTTC. This chain links TRBV15 with TRBJ2-7; weak D call: TRBD2 (6 bases). The V end lost 3 bases, the J end lost 6 bases, and 18 bases lay between the germline ends. Germline V gene sequence: CDR1 LNHNV, CDR2 YYDKDF (reference sequence). This CDR3 comprises 15 residues.

The V gene is TRBV5-6, the J gene TRBJ1-5; TRBD1 agrees at 9 bases. V gave up 5 bases and J gave up 0 bases; unmatched junction bases: 12. The length of the CDR3 is 18 residues. Per germline, CDR1 SGHDT and CDR2 YYEEEE. The CDR3 protein is CASSPGTGPFYSNQPQHF. CDR3 bases: TGTGCCAGCAGTCCCGGGACAGGGCCCTTTTATAGCAATCAGCCCCAGCATTTT.

The chain combines TRBV5-5 with TRBJ2-1; tentatively, D is TRBD1 (5 bases). This CDR3 has 14 residues. Trimming pared 0 bases from V and 10 bases from J, leaving 14 bases between. Germline V gene data show CDR1 as SGHKS and CDR2 as YYEKEE (reference sequence). CDR3 bases: TGTGCCAGCAGCTTGGTGGCAGGGCCCCGAGAGCAGTTCTTC. It translates to CASSLVAGPREQFF.

As concerns this clone: An end of the junction differs from the germline gene, which may be a read error. The rearrangement joins TRBV5-1 to TRBJ2-6, with a weak D call TRBD1 (5 bases). This CDR3 has 15 residues. Germline V gene sequence: CDR1 SGHRS, CDR2 YFSETQ. This CDR3 reads CASSWKGTGASVLTF. In DNA form, the CDR3 reads TGCGCCAGCAGCTGGAAGGGAACTGGGGCCAGCGTCCTGACTTTC. The full variable domain, completed using reference TRBV5-1 and TRBJ2-6, is KAGVTQTPRYLIKTRGQQVTLSCSPISGHRSVSWYQQTPGQGLQFLFEYFSETQRNKGNFPGRFSGRQFSNSRSEMNVSTLELGDSALYLCASSWKGTGASVLTFGAGSRLTVL.

The chain joins TRBV6-5 to TRBJ1-2, with D tentatively TRBD1 (6 bases). With 8 bases removed from V and 2 bases from J, the gap between germline ends came to 15 bases. CDR1 is MNHEY and CDR2 is SVGAGI in the germline V gene. The CDR3 is made up of 14 amino acids. The CDR3 DNA sequence: TGTGCCAGCCACCGGGACATGACGAACTATGGCTACACCTTC. As protein: CASHRDMTNYGYTF.

This clone was observed once. The rearrangement joins TRBV25-1 to TRBJ2-1; TRBD2 aligns across 10 bases. There are 14 residues in the CDR3. V trimming: 6 bases; J trimming: 10 bases; junction bases outside the gene matches: 9. Germline V gene sequence: CDR1 MGHDK, CDR2 SYGVNS. The CDR3: CASSLAGERREQFF. The DNA of the CDR3 is TGTGCCAGCAGCCTAGCGGGGGAACGCAGGGAGCAGTTCTTC.

The rearrangement joins TRBV28 to TRBJ1-1; D gene ambiguous. CDR1 is MDHEN and CDR2 is SYDVKM in the germline V gene. The germline V and J ends were trimmed by 5 bases and 0 bases, with 7 bases remaining between them. CDR3 length: 13 amino acids. The DNA of the CDR3 is TGTGCCAGCAGTCCCTTAATGAACACTGAAGCTTTCTTT. Its translation: CASSPLMNTEAFF.